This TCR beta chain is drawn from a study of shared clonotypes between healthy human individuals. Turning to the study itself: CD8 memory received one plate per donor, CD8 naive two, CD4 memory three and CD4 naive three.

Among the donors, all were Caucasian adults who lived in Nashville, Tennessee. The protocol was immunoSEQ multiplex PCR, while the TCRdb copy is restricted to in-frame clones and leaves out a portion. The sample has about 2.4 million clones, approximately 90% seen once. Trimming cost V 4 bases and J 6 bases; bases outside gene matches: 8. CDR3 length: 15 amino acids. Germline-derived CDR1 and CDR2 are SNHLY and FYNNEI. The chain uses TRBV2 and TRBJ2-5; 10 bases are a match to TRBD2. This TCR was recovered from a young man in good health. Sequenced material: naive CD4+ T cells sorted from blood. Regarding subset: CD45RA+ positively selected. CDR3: CASSALAGDGKTQYF. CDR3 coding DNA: TGTGCCAGCAGTGCTCTAGCGGGAGACGGAAAGACCCAGTACTTC. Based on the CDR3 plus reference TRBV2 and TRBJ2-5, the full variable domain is EPEVTQTPSHQVTQMGQEVILRCVPISNHLYFYWYRQILGQKVEFLVSFYNNEISEKSEIFDDQFSVERPDGSNFTLKIRSTKLEDSAMYFCASSALAGDGKTQYFGPGTRLLVL.